This T cell receptor beta chain was retrieved from a study of PD-1 blockade in mismatch repair-deficient tumors. Germline values: CDR1 SGHKS, CDR2 YYEKEE (reference sequence). V gave up 0 bases and J gave up 1 base, with 8 bases separating them. The CDR3 runs to 14 residues. This clone has more than one count but fewer than ten. Its antigen remains unknown. Sequencing used immunoSEQ multiplex PCR; TCRdb keeps in-frame clones, though not all of them. The sample includes around 100,000 clones, 60% to 85% of them seen just once. Study results and caveats: Rapid post-treatment expansion, then contraction, generally preceding radiologic response, marked tumor-resident clones.

The input for sequencing was peripheral blood, taken approximately 60 weeks after starting pembrolizumab. The chain combines TRBV5-5 with TRBJ2-7; the D is unclear. The receptor's source is an adult with mismatch repair-deficient cancer. The CDR3 nucleotides are TGTGCCAGCAGCTTGGATGCAGCTTCCTACGAGCAGTACTTC. Its translation: CASSLDAASYEQYF. Together with reference TRBV5-5 and TRBJ2-7, the CDR3 gives the full variable domain: DAGVTQSPTHLIKTRGQQVTLRCSPISGHKSVSWYQQVLGQGPQFIFQYYEKEERGRGNFPDRFSARQFPNYSSELNVNALLLGDSALYLCASSLDAASYEQYFGPGTRLTVT.